The 17 T cell receptor beta chains presented below share a single source sample, sequenced in a study of blood T cell repertoires in COVID-19. Some clones are missing from TCRdb's copy, which holds only in-frame ones; the method was immunoSEQ multiplex PCR. The sample has roughly 170,000 clones, about 88% seen once. Material: peripheral blood. The receptors derive from a man aged 60 to 75 with acute or convalescent COVID-19.

The V and J genes are TRBV18 and TRBJ2-7, with D possibly being TRBD1 (5 bases). Trimming pared 0 bases from V and 5 bases from J, leaving 11 bases between. This CDR3 contains 14 residues. CDR1 is KGHSH, CDR2 LQKENI, per germline. The DNA of the CDR3 is TGTGCCAGCTCACCACCAGGGGTCACGGACGAGCAGTACTTC. It yields the protein CASSPPGVTDEQYF.

This clone has only one observation. This rearrangement joins TRBV18 to TRBJ1-3, with D unclear. The ends were cut back, 6 bases at V and 2 bases at J, with 11 bases in the middle. This CDR3 is 14 amino acids long. Germline V lookup: CDR1 KGHSH, CDR2 LQKENI. The CDR3 is CASSDGLAGNTIYF. CDR3 DNA: TGTGCCAGCTCGGACGGACTTGCTGGAAACACCATATATTTT.

The chain couples TRBV5-1 to TRBJ1-4; no clear D gene. Trimming took 0 bases from V and 4 from J, leaving 4 bases between them. The CDR3 runs 13 residues. Germline assignment: CDR1 SGHRS and CDR2 YFSETQ. The CDR3 sequence: CASSLDSNEKLFF. Written as DNA, the CDR3 is TGCGCCAGCAGCTTGGACAGTAATGAAAAACTGTTTTTT.

J is TRBJ1-1 and V is TRBV19; 9 bases are shared with TRBD1. Germline-derived CDR1 and CDR2 are LNHDA and SQIVND (reference sequence). The CDR3 totals 15 residues. With V trimmed by 1 base and J by 5 bases, 5 bases remained unmatched. The CDR3 here is CASSIVGTGLTEAFF. CDR3 bases: TGTGCCAGTAGTATAGTGGGGACAGGGTTGACTGAAGCTTTCTTT.

This chain uses TRBV5-4 with TRBJ1-1; a weak D match, TRBD1 (6 bases). CDR1 is SGHNT, CDR2 YYREEE, per germline (reference sequence). Trimming shortened V by 3 bases and J by 1 base, and 16 bases separated the two germline ends. The CDR3 consists of 16 residues. The CDR3 loop reads CASSSRTAASNTEAFF. The CDR3, as DNA: TGTGCCAGCAGCTCCAGGACAGCGGCTTCGAACACTGAAGCTTTCTTT.

V and J are TRBV5-6 and TRBJ1-5, with 9 bases fitting TRBD1. The J segment lost 4 bases and the V segment lost 0 bases, leaving 5 bases of the junction unmatched. The CDR3 contains 16 residues. The germline gives CDR1 SGHDT, CDR2 YYEEEE. The CDR3: CASSLATGTGNQPQHF. The CDR3 DNA sequence: TGTGCCAGCAGCTTGGCGACGGGGACAGGGAATCAGCCCCAGCATTTT.

The chain employs TRBV4-3 and TRBJ1-5; TRBD1 agrees at 7 bases. Germline loops: CDR1 LGHNA, CDR2 YSLEER. This CDR3 has 15 residues. With V trimmed by 0 bases and J by 5 bases, 4 bases remained unmatched. The DNA for the CDR3 is TGCGCCAGCAGCCAAGAGCCAACAGGGGATCAGCCCCAGCATTTT. It yields the protein CASSQEPTGDQPQHF.

The chain recombines TRBV5-1 with TRBJ2-1; 10 bases match TRBD1. Germline values: CDR1 SGHRS, CDR2 YFSETQ. The V gene end was trimmed by 0 bases and the J gene end by 0 bases; junction bases not matched to a gene: 9. The CDR3 length is 19 residues. CDR3 in amino acids: CASSLAGQGGSGSYNEQFF. The CDR3 DNA sequence: TGCGCCAGCAGCTTGGCCGGACAGGGGGGAAGTGGCTCCTACAATGAGCAGTTCTTC.

CDR3 in DNA: TGTGCCAGCGGCGGATTAGCTAACTATGGCTACACCTTC. This codes for CASGGLANYGYTF. The chain recombines TRBV19 with TRBJ1-2; D ambiguous. Germline V CDR1 and CDR2: LNHDA, SQIVND (reference sequence). Trimming took off 9 bases at V and 0 bases at J, with 11 bases between the two ends. The CDR3 runs 13 residues. Full variable domain (missing parts from reference TRBV19 and TRBJ1-2): DGGITQSPKYLFRKEGQNVTLSCEQNLNHDAMYWYRQDPGQGLRLIYYSQIVNDFQKGDIAEGYSVSREKKESFPLTVTSAQKNPTAFYLCASGGLANYGYTFGSGTRLTVV.

The chain recombines TRBV10-3 with TRBJ2-5; 8 bases align to TRBD1. The CDR3 loop spans 14 amino acids. Unmatched junction bases numbered 0, after V lost 0 bases and J lost 3 bases. The germline V gene has CDR1 ENHRY and CDR2 SYGVKD. The CDR3 region has the DNA TGTGCCATCAGTGAGTCGACAGGGGAAGAGACCCAGTACTTC. Its translation is CAISESTGEETQYF.

This sequence joins TRBV30 and TRBJ1-2; a weak D match, TRBD1 (5 bases). The ends were cut back, 0 bases at V and 2 bases at J, with 10 bases in the middle. The CDR3 runs 14 residues. In germline, CDR1 is GTSNPN, CDR2 SVGIG (reference sequence). CDR3 bases: TGTGCCTGGAGTGTGGTCAGGGTGAACTATGGCTACACCTTC. Amino acid sequence: CAWSVVRVNYGYTF.

A single count supports this clone. This chain links TRBV27 with TRBJ1-1, with 8 nucleotides matching TRBD1. The CDR3 has 17 amino acids. Germline V gene lookup returns CDR1 MNHEY and CDR2 SMNVEV (reference sequence). J lost 1 base, V lost 3 bases, and 10 bases had no gene match. The CDR3 here is CASSFSRGRGQNTEAFF. The CDR3 DNA follows: TGTGCCAGCAGTTTCTCCCGTGGCAGGGGGCAGAACACTGAAGCTTTCTTT.

This clone came up once. The genes are TRBV27 and TRBJ2-2; 9 bases align to TRBD1. The CDR3 has 16 residues. Germline CDR1 and CDR2: MNHEY and SMNVEV (reference sequence). Trimming at V came to 3 bases and at J to 5 bases, leaving 7 bases not matched to a gene. The CDR3 bases are TGTGCCAGCAGTTTCTTGGGACAGGGCGGGACCGGGGAGCTGTTTTTT. It is translated as CASSFLGQGGTGELFF.

The CDR3 here is CASSLINNEQFF. DNA for the CDR3: TGCGCCAGCAGCTTGATAAACAATGAGCAGTTCTTC. The J gene is TRBJ2-1, the V gene TRBV5-1, with D hard to call. The V and J ends lost 1 base and 5 bases respectively, with 4 bases between them. The CDR3 totals 12 residues. Germline assignment: CDR1 SGHRS and CDR2 YFSETQ.

This sequence joins TRBV6-2 or TRBV6-3 and TRBJ1-5; perhaps TRBD1 as D (5 bases). This CDR3 region has 13 residues. CDR1 and CDR2 (germline): MNHEY, SVGEGT. V was clipped by 2 bases and J by 9 bases, with 11 bases between them. This CDR3 is CASSYAGIGPQHF. As DNA, the CDR3 is TGTGCCAGCAGTTACGCAGGGATCGGGCCCCAGCATTTT.

CDR3 nucleotides: TGTGCCAGCAGTCGGCTAACAGTGATGAACACTGAAGCTTTCTTT. This sequence encodes CASSRLTVMNTEAFF. V is TRBV2 and J is TRBJ1-1, with unresolved D. This CDR3 spans 15 amino acids. V was shortened by 5 bases and J by 0 bases, with 13 bases between the two germline ends. Germline lookup yields CDR1 SNHLY and CDR2 FYNNEI.

The chain combines TRBV29-1 with TRBJ2-7, with 9 bases fitting TRBD1. The germline gives CDR1 SQVTM, CDR2 ANQGSEA. This CDR3 has 15 amino acids. Unmatched junction bases numbered 10, after V lost 2 bases and J lost 5 bases. CDR3 DNA sequence: TGCAGCGTTGAAATTACAGGGGGCGAAGAACACGAGCAGTACTTC. The encoded protein is CSVEITGGEEHEQYF.